This passage covers 32 T cell receptor beta chains from one sample sequenced in a study of T cells in women clearing cervical HPV infection (dated by TCRdb to the late 2010s). Libraries came from the immunoSEQ multiplex PCR assay. Sourced from immuneACCESS, this table was stored by TCRdb with only in-frame sequences that have V and J called. A share of the clones is absent; for the studies checked, an unresolved V gene accounts for under half, and the remainder has no known explanation. The sample's records list under 40,000 clones. In total, the top ten clones hold roughly 6% of the sample. The sequencing input was blood buffy coat. The receptor set was obtained from a woman between 18 and 70 years old with a cervical HPV16 infection that either progressed to CIN3+ or cleared (not recorded which).

As for this clone: The read falls 3 residues short of the CDR3 end, and the missing part is taken from the germline J gene. The J gene is TRBJ1-1, the V gene TRBV11-2; D not resolved. Germline lookup yields CDR1 SGHAT and CDR2 FQNNGV. The CDR3 extends over 14 amino acids. The CDR3 reads CASSPNDPAGEAFF. The sequenced part of the CDR3 DNA is TGTGCCAGCAGCCCTAATGATCCGGCCGGGGAA.

Points on this clone: In the same sample, other DNA sequences code for this CDR3. CDR3 amino acids: CASSLAGGTYNEQFF. The sequenced CDR3 bases are TGTGCCAGCAGTTTAGCGGGAGGGACCTACAATGAG. The rearrangement joins TRBV7-3 to TRBJ2-1, with 11 bases identical to TRBD2. The read halts 3 residues ahead of the CDR3 end, with the missing end drawn from the germline J gene. The CDR3 consists of 15 residues. V dropped 6 bases and J dropped 2; count of bases not matched to a gene: 3. Germline values: CDR1 SGHTA, CDR2 FQGTGA.

A remark on this clone: The CDR3 goes on 3 residues after the read ends, and that part is filled in from the germline J gene. The rearrangement uses TRBV7-9 and TRBJ2-2, with D unclear. The CDR3 is 14 amino acids. V was trimmed by 1 base and J by 4 bases, leaving 7 bases between them. Per the germline V gene, CDR1 is SEHNR and CDR2 is FQNEAQ (reference sequence). The CDR3 DNA, read in part, is TGTGCCAGCAGCTTAGTACGCGGCACCGGGGAG. Its protein is CASSLVRGTGE. The entire CDR3 protein is CASSLVRGTGELFF.

Turning to this clone: The read finishes 3 residues shy of the CDR3 end, and the germline J gene is used to complete it. The V call is TRBV6-2 or TRBV6-3, the J call TRBJ2-3; no reliable D call. The CDR3 consists of 14 residues. V lost 6 bases to trimming and J lost 0 bases, with 10 bases between them. Per germline, CDR1 MNHEY and CDR2 SVGEGT. CDR3 loop: CASREGLSTDTQYF. The CDR3 DNA, read in part, is TGTGCCAGCAGAGAAGGGCTAAGCACAGATACG.

Turning to this clone: The CDR3 end falls 3 residues outside the read, so it is completed with the germline J gene. J is TRBJ2-1 and V is TRBV10-3, with 7 bases aligning to TRBD1. The V gene end was trimmed by 9 bases and the J gene end by 8 bases; junction bases not matched to a gene: 10. CDR3 length: 13 residues. Per the germline V gene, CDR1 is ENHRY and CDR2 is SYGVKD. The CDR3 loop is CAMRKQGSDEQFF. CDR3 bases read: TGTGCCATGAGAAAACAGGGGAGTGATGAG.

Concerning this clone: The CDR3 end lies 3 residues beyond the end of the read and is filled in from the germline J gene. V gene TRBV2 combines with J gene TRBJ1-2; D is ambiguous. CDR1 is SNHLY, CDR2 FYNNEI, per germline. This CDR3 spans 14 amino acids. V lost 3 bases, J lost 3 bases, and 11 bases lay in between. The CDR3 here is CASSEGFRDYGYTF. The sequenced CDR3 bases are TGTGCCAGCAGTGAGGGCTTTAGGGACTATGGC.

Regarding this clone: The missing CDR3 end, 3 residues past where the read stops, is filled in from the germline J gene. V is TRBV30 and J is TRBJ1-5; the match to TRBD1 covers 7 bases. CDR3 length equals 13 residues. Germline V lookup: CDR1 GTSNPN, CDR2 SVGIG (reference sequence). The trim removed 1 base at V and 7 bases at J, leaving 4 bases unmatched. CDR3: CAWSAKGAQPQHF. Incomplete CDR3 DNA: TGTGCCTGGAGTGCAAAGGGGGCCCAGCCC.

With respect to this clone: The DNA ends 3 residues before the CDR3 does, and the rest of the CDR3 is filled in from the germline J gene. The rearrangement joins TRBV20-1 to TRBJ2-2; 8 nucleotides align to TRBD1. CDR3 length: 13 amino acids. Germline CDR1 DFQATT, CDR2 SNEGSKA (reference sequence). The CDR3: CSAAGGRDEKLFF. CDR3 bases read: TGCAGTGCTGCAGGGGGCAGGGATGAAAAG.

In regard to this clone: The sequenced fragment ends 3 residues before the CDR3 boundary, so the rest is inferred from the germline J gene. This sequence joins TRBV14 and TRBJ2-7; a possible D gene is TRBD2 (6 bases). V shed 1 base and J shed 2 bases, with 21 bases lying between them. This CDR3 comprises 18 residues. Germline loops: CDR1 SGHDN, CDR2 FVKESK. The sequenced CDR3 bases are TGTGCCAGCAGCCAAGGACCGAGCGGGTGGGCCCTAACCTACGAG. Protein sequence: CASSQGPSGWALTYE. The entire CDR3 protein is CASSQGPSGWALTYEQYF.

Note on this clone: The read terminates 3 residues ahead of where the CDR3 ends, so the germline J gene completes it. The chain recombines TRBV19 with TRBJ2-4, with TRBD1 identical over 7 bases. The CDR3 length is 12 residues. CDR1 and CDR2 from the germline V gene are LNHDA and SQIVND (reference sequence). The CDR3 bases that were read are TGTGCCAGTAGGCGACAGGGCGATGGT. Its protein is CASRRQGDG. The full CDR3 protein is CASRRQGDGQYF.

About this clone: The sequenced fragment ends 3 residues before the CDR3 boundary, so the rest is inferred from the germline J gene. The chain uses TRBV6-1 and TRBJ1-5, with D tentatively TRBD1 (5 bases). Germline assignment: CDR1 MNHNS and CDR2 SASEGT. V dropped 4 bases and J dropped 5 bases, with 18 bases sitting between them. The CDR3 runs 16 residues. The CDR3 loop reads CASSGQGGSEHQPQHF. The sequenced CDR3 bases are TGTGCCAGCAGTGGCCAGGGAGGTTCGGAGCATCAGCCC.

Points on this clone: The read finishes 3 residues shy of the CDR3 end, and the germline J gene is used to complete it. The genes are TRBV7-3 and TRBJ2-1; 10 bases agree with TRBD2. J lost 8 bases, V lost 4 bases, and 8 bases had no gene match. The CDR3 runs 15 residues. The germline CDR1 and CDR2 sequences are SGHTA and FQGTGA. The covered CDR3 bases are TGTGCCAGCAGCTCCCGAGCGGGGGGGGTCGATGAG. Amino acid sequence: CASSSRAGGVDE. The CDR3, in full, reads CASSSRAGGVDEQFF.

As concerns this clone: The read finishes 3 residues shy of the CDR3 end, and the germline J gene is used to complete it. The chain recombines TRBV4-2 with TRBJ2-7; 9 bases line up with TRBD2. This CDR3 has 16 residues. Losses at the gene ends were 0 bases for V and 4 bases for J; bases not matched to a gene: 7. The V gene's germline CDR1 is LGHNA and CDR2 YNFKEQ. Incomplete CDR3 DNA: TGTGCCAGCAGCCAAGATTCTGGTAGCGGGAGTTACGAG. Protein: CASSQDSGSGSYE. The CDR3 in its entirety is CASSQDSGSGSYEQYF.

For this clone: The junction shows a germline mismatch at one end, possibly a read error. Sequencing ends 3 residues short of the CDR3 end; the germline J gene provides the rest. This specimen includes other DNA sequences encoding the same CDR3. This rearrangement joins TRBV4-2 to TRBJ1-3; D perhaps matches TRBD1 (6 bases). The CDR3 covers 17 residues. Germline V gene sequence: CDR1 LGHNA, CDR2 YNFKEQ. CDR3 DNA (partial): TGTGCCAGCAGCCTATTCGAGGGGGGGATGGATGGAAACACA. Translating it yields CASSLFEGGMDGNT. The whole CDR3 sequence is CASSLFEGGMDGNTIYF.

The sequenced CDR3 bases are TGTGCCAGTAAAGGGGAGGGCAGAGGAACAGATACG. Translated: CASKGEGRGTDT. The CDR3 in full is CASKGEGRGTDTQYF. The chain couples TRBV19 to TRBJ2-3; 7 bases are a match to TRBD2. The missing CDR3 end, 3 residues past where the read stops, is filled in from the germline J gene. With V trimmed by 7 bases and J by 3 bases, 10 bases remained unmatched. Germline V gene sequence: CDR1 LNHDA, CDR2 SQIVND (reference sequence). The CDR3 is 15 amino acids.

As for this clone: The CDR3 goes on 3 residues after the read ends, and that part is filled in from the germline J gene. The same CDR3 also results from other DNA sequences found in this sample. V gene TRBV30 combines with J gene TRBJ1-1; D is ambiguous. Per germline, CDR1 GTSNPN and CDR2 SVGIG (reference sequence). This CDR3 has 14 residues. CDR3 bases read: TGTGCCTGGAGAGTAGGAGCGAGCCAAGAGACC. Amino acid sequence: CAWRVGASQET. Given in full, the CDR3 is CAWRVGASQETAFF.

Incomplete CDR3 DNA: TGTGCCAGCTCCCAAAACCGGGACACAGCTAACTATGGC. This codes for CASSQNRDTANYG. The full CDR3 protein reads CASSQNRDTANYGYTF. The gene calls are TRBV18 and TRBJ1-2, with a possible D match to TRBD1 (6 bases). The read finishes 3 residues shy of the CDR3 end, and the germline J gene is used to complete it. This CDR3 region has 16 residues. The V and J ends lost 6 bases and 0 bases respectively, with 17 bases between them. CDR1 KGHSH and CDR2 LQKENI come from the germline V gene.

In the case of this clone: The observed sequence ends 3 residues before the CDR3 terminus, with the missing tail filled in from the germline J gene. The genes are TRBV18 and TRBJ2-2; 8 nucleotides match TRBD1. Germline V gene lookup returns CDR1 KGHSH and CDR2 LQKENI. CDR3 length: 16 amino acids. The covered CDR3 bases are TGTGCCAGCTCACCGACCGACAGGGGCGCTAATGAAAAG. Translation gives CASSPTDRGANEK. The CDR3 in full is CASSPTDRGANEKLFF.

As for this clone: The read terminates 3 residues ahead of where the CDR3 ends, so the germline J gene completes it. The V call is TRBV7-3, the J call TRBJ2-2; D is unclear. The CDR3 totals 13 residues. The V end was cut by 1 base, the J end by 7 bases, with 7 bases between. Germline CDR1 SGHTA, CDR2 FQGTGA. The chain's CDR3 is CASSLIGGGELFF. The sequenced part of the CDR3 DNA is TGTGCCAGCAGCTTAATTGGCGGCGGGGAG.

On this clone: The read comes to an end 3 residues before the CDR3 does, leaving the germline J gene to fill in the end. V is TRBV6-4 and J is TRBJ2-3; the D gene is possibly TRBD2 (5 bases). The germline V and J ends were trimmed by 6 bases and 0 bases, with 16 bases remaining between them. The CDR3 covers 16 residues. Germline lookup yields CDR1 MRHNA and CDR2 SNTAGT. The CDR3 here is CASSFLSGESTDTQYF. Partial CDR3 DNA: TGTGCCAGCAGCTTCCTGAGCGGCGAAAGCACAGATACG.

In the case of this clone: From the germline J gene comes the end of the CDR3, since the read stops 3 residues before it. This sequence joins TRBV5-6 and TRBJ1-2; D unresolved. The length of the CDR3 is 14 residues. From germline, CDR1 is SGHDT and CDR2 YYEEEE. V lost 5 bases and J lost 5, with 16 bases in between. CDR3 region: CASRMEGRFYGYTF. Partial CDR3 DNA: TGTGCCAGCAGAATGGAGGGTCGTTTTTATGGC.

As to this clone: Read sequence stops 3 residues before the CDR3 end, and the germline J gene provides the missing end. This chain links TRBV2 with TRBJ1-5; 7 bases agree with TRBD1. Trimming cost V 3 bases and J 6 bases; bases outside gene matches: 2. There are 13 residues in the CDR3. The germline CDR1 and CDR2 sequences are SNHLY and FYNNEI. This CDR3 reads CASSETGSQPQHF. The part of the CDR3 DNA that was read is TGTGCCAGCAGTGAGACAGGGAGTCAGCCC.

A note on this clone: Sequencing ends 3 residues short of the CDR3 end; the germline J gene provides the rest. The rearrangement links TRBV30 to TRBJ1-1, with no clear D. This CDR3 has 16 residues. Germline V gives CDR1 GTSNPN, CDR2 SVGIG (reference sequence). Deletions cut 0 bases from V and 0 bases from J, with 14 bases between. The CDR3 bases that were read are TGTGCCTGGAGTGTAAGGTTAGGGTGGGTGAACACTGAA. It specifies CAWSVRLGWVNTE. The CDR3 as a whole reads CAWSVRLGWVNTEAFF.

Regarding this clone: The observed sequence ends 3 residues before the CDR3 terminus, with the missing tail filled in from the germline J gene. V usage is TRBV5-1 and J usage is TRBJ2-2; D is unclear. Germline-derived CDR1 and CDR2 are SGHRS and YFSETQ. The ends were cut back, 0 bases at V and 0 bases at J, with 6 bases in the middle. CDR3 length equals 15 residues. CDR3 DNA (partial): TGCGCCAGCAGCTTGGCCGTGTCGAACACCGGGGAG. Translated: CASSLAVSNTGE. The CDR3 reads in full as CASSLAVSNTGELFF.

With regard to this clone: The CDR3 goes on 3 residues after the read ends, and that part is filled in from the germline J gene. The chain recombines TRBV28 with TRBJ2-3; D gene ambiguous. Germline values: CDR1 MDHEN, CDR2 SYDVKM. The CDR3 runs to 11 residues. The sequenced part of the CDR3 DNA is TGTGCCAGCAGTTTAGTGCAGACG. It encodes CASSLVQT. In full, the CDR3 is CASSLVQTQYF.

As regards this clone: The CDR3 end lies 3 residues beyond the end of the read and is filled in from the germline J gene. The V call is TRBV29-1, the J call TRBJ2-4; TRBD2 agrees at 8 bases. This CDR3 is 13 amino acids long. Per the germline V gene, CDR1 is SQVTM and CDR2 is ANQGSEA. The part of the CDR3 DNA that was read is TGCAGCGTTCCGGGGGGGCCAGGAGAGACT. Residues: CSVPGGPGET. In full, the CDR3 reads CSVPGGPGETQYF.

Comments on this clone: The CDR3 is cut off 3 residues early in the read; its end comes from the germline J gene. This rearrangement joins TRBV2 to TRBJ1-5; weak D call: TRBD1 (6 bases). Between the trimmed V and J ends, which lost 5 bases and 7 bases, there was a span of 12 bases. This CDR3 comprises 13 residues. Per the germline V gene, CDR1 is SNHLY and CDR2 is FYNNEI. CDR3 DNA (partial): TGTGCCAGCAGTCTGGGACAACGGCAGCCC. Translation: CASSLGQRQP. The whole CDR3 protein is CASSLGQRQPQHF.

Worth noting for this clone: The CDR3 goes on 3 residues after the read ends, and that part is filled in from the germline J gene. The chain employs TRBV5-1 and TRBJ1-4; 9 bases fit TRBD1. The length of the CDR3 is 17 residues. Germline V gene data show CDR1 as SGHRS and CDR2 as YFSETQ. V lost 0 bases, J lost 6 bases, and 9 bases stayed unmatched. The CDR3 protein is CASSLGDTTGGYEKLFF. The sequenced part of the CDR3 DNA is TGCGCCAGCAGCTTGGGGGATACTACAGGGGGCTATGAAAAA.

Notes on this clone: From the germline J gene comes the end of the CDR3, since the read stops 3 residues before it. The chain joins TRBV5-1 to TRBJ2-2; TRBD1 aligns across 7 bases. This CDR3 has 15 residues. CDR1 SGHRS and CDR2 YFSETQ come from the germline V gene. CDR3: CASSLSGQYNEKLFF. The CDR3 DNA, read in part, is TGCGCCAGCAGCTTATCGGGACAGTATAATGAAAAG.

A note on this clone: Other nucleotide sequences in the sample specify the same CDR3. CDR3 DNA (partial): TGCAGCGTTTGGGGGGCCTTGACAGGGGGCCTGGACTATGGC. Its protein is CSVWGALTGGLDYG. The CDR3 in its entirety is CSVWGALTGGLDYGYTF. The chain uses TRBV29-1 and TRBJ1-2, with 10 bases identical to TRBD1. The read halts 3 residues ahead of the CDR3 end, with the missing end drawn from the germline J gene. This CDR3 is 17 amino acids long. The J segment lost 3 bases and the V segment lost 5 bases, leaving 15 bases of the junction unmatched. Germline values: CDR1 SQVTM, CDR2 ANQGSEA.

With regard to this clone: The read falls 3 residues short of the CDR3 end, and the missing part is taken from the germline J gene. The V and J genes are TRBV7-2 and TRBJ2-4; the match to TRBD1 covers 9 bases. The germline V gene has CDR1 SGHTA and CDR2 FQGNSA. This CDR3 contains 14 residues. The CDR3 here is CASSIGTGYYGQYF. CDR3 bases read: TGTGCCAGCAGCATAGGGACAGGGTACTATGGT.

With regard to this clone: The sequence runs out 3 residues before the end of the CDR3; the remainder is reconstructed from the germline J gene. V usage is TRBV19 and J usage is TRBJ1-2; D unclear. V lost 11 bases to trimming and J lost 5 bases, with 18 bases between them. The CDR3 sequence is 13 residues long. The germline gives CDR1 LNHDA, CDR2 SQIVND (reference sequence). Partial CDR3 DNA: TGTGCCGCAAGCGATGCGGGTAGATATGGC. Amino acids: CAASDAGRYG. The full CDR3 sequence reads CAASDAGRYGYTF.